This passage covers 27 T cell receptor beta chains from one sample sequenced in a study of technical replicates of blood from a few donors. Using immunoSEQ multiplex PCR, the repertoire was profiled, and TCRdb retains in-frame clones only, with some absent. The sample yields tens of thousands of clones, 90% seen once. The sequencing input was PBMCs. These receptors were collected from a human donor in good health. Some clones in this sample may be carry-over from other donors' samples.

The gene calls are TRBV5-1 and TRBJ2-2, with D possibly being TRBD2 (5 bases). V lost 2 bases to trimming and J lost 1 base, with 12 bases between them. This CDR3 region has 16 residues. Per the germline V gene, CDR1 is SGHRS and CDR2 is YFSETQ. The CDR3 region is CASSFSWTENTGELFF. CDR3 DNA: TGCGCCAGCAGCTTCTCTTGGACTGAGAACACCGGGGAGCTGTTTTTT.

The chain has TRBV4-3 and TRBJ2-3; 10 nucleotides align to TRBD2. With 4 bases clipped from V and 2 bases from J, the junction kept 3 bases outside the gene matches. Per germline, CDR1 LGHNA and CDR2 YSLEER. This CDR3 comprises 15 residues. CDR3 protein: CASSRGLAVTDTQYF. The CDR3 region has the DNA TGCGCCAGCAGCCGCGGACTAGCGGTCACAGATACGCAGTATTTT.

This chain uses TRBV5-1 with TRBJ1-5; the match to TRBD1 covers 9 bases. The CDR3 is made up of 18 amino acids. Germline assignment: CDR1 SGHRS and CDR2 YFSETQ. The V gene end was trimmed by 3 bases and the J gene end by 4 bases; junction bases not matched to a gene: 14. The CDR3 here is CASSSGPFGTGPNQPQHF. The CDR3 DNA reads TGCGCCAGCAGCTCGGGCCCGTTTGGGACAGGGCCTAATCAGCCCCAGCATTTT. The full variable domain, its missing parts supplied by reference TRBV5-1 and TRBJ1-5, is KAGVTQTPRYLIKTRGQQVTLSCSPISGHRSVSWYQQTPGQGLQFLFEYFSETQRNKGNFPGRFSGRQFSNSRSEMNVSTLELGDSALYLCASSSGPFGTGPNQPQHFGDGTRLSIL.

The V gene is TRBV18, the J gene TRBJ2-7; 7 bases fit TRBD2. V was clipped by 6 bases and J by 4 bases; unmatched bases: 9. The germline V gene has CDR1 KGHSH and CDR2 LQKENI. This CDR3 has 14 residues. CDR3 bases: TGTGCCAGCTCTCGAAGACTAGCAGATTACGAGCAGTACTTC. This encodes CASSRRLADYEQYF. Based on the CDR3 plus reference TRBV18 and TRBJ2-7, the full variable domain is NAGVMQNPRHLVRRRGQEARLRCSPMKGHSHVYWYRQLPEEGLKFMVYLQKENIIDESGMPKERFSAEFPKEGPSILRIQQVVRGDSAAYFCASSRRLADYEQYFGPGTRLTVT.

This chain connects TRBV7-3 to TRBJ2-5, with no clear D. This CDR3 contains 13 residues. Germline V gives CDR1 SGHTA, CDR2 FQGTGA. Trimming stripped 2 bases from V and 7 bases from J, with 11 bases between. CDR3 sequence (DNA): TGTGCCAGCAGCTTAGCGGCAGACCGGACCCAGTACTTC. It translates to CASSLAADRTQYF.

The chain carries TRBV6-6 and TRBJ2-5; 12 bases are shared with TRBD2. V trimming: 6 bases; J trimming: 5 bases; junction bases outside the gene matches: 10. Germline V CDR1 and CDR2: MNHNY, SVGAGI (reference sequence). The CDR3 has 16 amino acids. CDR3 in amino acids: CASRPRTSGEEETQYF. The CDR3 DNA reads TGTGCCAGCAGACCTCGGACTAGCGGGGAGGAGGAGACCCAGTACTTC.

CDR3 coding DNA: TGTGCCAGCAGCGGTTGGGGAGACAGGGAATTTGGCTACACCTTC. Its translation: CASSGWGDREFGYTF. J is TRBJ1-2 and V is TRBV5-4, with 7 nucleotides matching TRBD1. The germline CDR1 and CDR2 sequences are SGHNT and YYREEE (reference sequence). V shed 4 bases and J 7 bases; nucleotides not matched to a gene: 13. The CDR3 covers 15 residues.

The genes are TRBV6-1 and TRBJ2-7, with a weak D call TRBD2 (5 bases). Germline V lookup: CDR1 MNHNS, CDR2 SASEGT. The germline V and J ends were trimmed by 6 bases and 7 bases, with 10 bases remaining between them. The CDR3 is 11 residues long. The CDR3 spells CASSNGVEQYF. The CDR3 nucleotides are TGTGCCAGCAGCAACGGGGTTGAGCAGTACTTC.

This rearrangement joins TRBV18 to TRBJ1-2; D ambiguous. This CDR3 has 14 amino acids. Trimming stripped 3 bases from V and 8 bases from J, with 16 bases between. The germline CDR1 and CDR2 sequences are KGHSH and LQKENI. CDR3: CASSPLEGAGGYTF. The CDR3 nucleotides read TGTGCCAGCTCACCCTTAGAAGGTGCAGGAGGCTACACCTTC.

The chain couples TRBV4-3 to TRBJ2-3, with D perhaps TRBD2 (6 bases). The CDR3 has 15 residues. Trimming stripped 0 bases from V and 2 bases from J, with 9 bases between. The germline CDR1 and CDR2 sequences are LGHNA and YSLEER. The CDR3 protein is CASSQDRRVTDTQYF. The CDR3 bases are TGCGCCAGCAGCCAAGATCGGAGGGTCACAGATACGCAGTATTTT.

This clone has just a few counts. The V call is TRBV29-1, the J call TRBJ1-5; 8 bases align to TRBD1. The CDR3 covers 14 residues. Trimming cost V 6 bases and J 3 bases; bases outside gene matches: 7. Looked up from germline, CDR1 is SQVTM and CDR2 is ANQGSEA. The CDR3 loop is CSVTGTGPNQPQHF. The CDR3 region has the DNA TGCAGCGTGACTGGGACAGGCCCCAATCAGCCCCAGCATTTT.

This chain links TRBV30 with TRBJ2-5; 11 nucleotides agree with TRBD2. The CDR3 spans 16 residues. Germline V gene lookup returns CDR1 GTSNPN and CDR2 SVGIG (reference sequence). V lost 3 bases and J lost 4; bases outside the gene matches: 10. The CDR3 DNA reads TGTGCCTGGAGGCCCACTAGCGGGAGACCTAGAGAGACCCAGTACTTC. Translating gives CAWRPTSGRPRETQYF.

On this clone itself: One junction end disagrees with the germline gene, perhaps due to a read error. V and J are TRBV7-9 and TRBJ2-1; D gene unclear. The CDR3 loop spans 14 amino acids. The germline V gene has CDR1 SEHNR and CDR2 FQNEAQ (reference sequence). CDR3 nucleotide sequence: TGTGCCAGCAGCTTAGCAGCCTCCCACAATGAGCAGTTCTTC. It specifies CASSLAASHNEQFF. Drawing the rest from reference TRBV7-9 and TRBJ2-1, the complete variable domain is DTGVSQNPRHKITKRGQNVTFRCDPISEHNRLYWYRQTLGQGPEFLTYFQNEAQLEKSRLLSDRFSAERPKGSFSTLEIQRTEQGDSAMYLCASSLAASHNEQFFGPGTRLTVL.

The gene calls are TRBV4-3 and TRBJ2-3, with 8 positions matching TRBD2. Germline CDR1 is LGHNA and CDR2 is YSLEER. The CDR3 covers 16 residues. With V trimmed by 0 bases and J by 0 bases, 2 bases remained unmatched. The chain's CDR3 is CASSQETSASTDTQYF. The CDR3 DNA sequence: TGCGCCAGCAGCCAAGAGACTAGCGCGAGCACAGATACGCAGTATTTT.

This chain connects TRBV2 to TRBJ2-2, with 7 bases matching TRBD2. The CDR3 has 15 residues. Germline V lookup: CDR1 SNHLY, CDR2 FYNNEI. V dropped 8 bases and J dropped 5; count of bases not matched to a gene: 11. CDR3 loop: CASSQGLVGTGELFF. The CDR3 region has the DNA TGTGCCAGCTCCCAAGGACTAGTCGGTACCGGGGAGCTGTTTTTT.

The chain employs TRBV7-2 and TRBJ1-2; 10 bases match TRBD1. Trimming removed 2 bases from V and 2 bases from J; junction bases left unmatched: 2. The CDR3 is made up of 15 amino acids. Germline V lookup: CDR1 SGHTA, CDR2 FQGNSA. CDR3: CASSLWTGGNYGYTF. CDR3 bases: TGTGCCAGCAGCTTATGGACAGGGGGGAACTATGGCTACACCTTC.

The chain carries TRBV19 and TRBJ2-7, with 7 bases lining up with TRBD1. The germline V gene encodes CDR1 LNHDA and CDR2 SQIVND (reference sequence). The V gene end was trimmed by 3 bases and the J gene end by 3 bases; junction bases not matched to a gene: 8. The CDR3 is made up of 15 amino acids. The CDR3 here is CASSIGIGGFYEQYF. For the CDR3, the DNA is TGTGCCAGTAGTATTGGTATAGGGGGCTTCTACGAGCAGTACTTC.

The rearrangement uses TRBV5-6 and TRBJ1-2; 8 nucleotides align to TRBD1. The germline CDR1 and CDR2 sequences are SGHDT and YYEEEE. J was trimmed by 4 bases and V by 0 bases; bases with no gene match: 5. The CDR3 length is 15 residues. The CDR3: CASSLGQGAFYGYTF. The CDR3 bases are TGTGCCAGCAGCTTGGGCCAGGGGGCTTTCTATGGCTACACCTTC. Filled out from reference TRBV5-6 and TRBJ1-2, the complete variable domain reads DAGVTQSPTHLIKTRGQQVTLRCSPKSGHDTVSWYQQALGQGPQFIFQYYEEEERQRGNFPDRFSGHQFPNYSSELNVNALLLGDSALYLCASSLGQGAFYGYTFGSGTRLTVV.

The chain links TRBV2 to TRBJ2-1; 9 bases fit TRBD1. Germline trimming cut 7 bases from V and 9 bases from J; bases unmatched to any gene: 13. The germline CDR1 and CDR2 sequences are SNHLY and FYNNEI. CDR3 size: 15 residues. CDR3 in amino acids: CASNSPGTGLVEQFF. In DNA form, the CDR3 reads TGTGCCAGCAATAGTCCCGGGACAGGGTTGGTTGAGCAGTTCTTC.

The chain couples TRBV30 to TRBJ2-3, with a weak D call TRBD1 (7 bases). The CDR3 has 14 residues. Germline CDR1 and CDR2: GTSNPN and SVGIG (reference sequence). The V end lost 0 bases, the J end lost 7 bases, and 14 bases lay between the germline ends. The CDR3 nucleotides read TGTGCCTGGAGTGTAGGAGGGGGCTCACATACGCAGTATTTT. Its protein product is CAWSVGGGSHTQYF.

The DNA for the CDR3 is TGTGCCTGGGACCAGTCGGGTGTAAATGAGCAGTTCTTC. Translation: CAWDQSGVNEQFF. The chain combines TRBV30 with TRBJ2-1; D remains ambiguous. Germline loops: CDR1 GTSNPN, CDR2 SVGIG (reference sequence). This CDR3 has 13 residues. V lost 5 bases and J lost 7, with 15 bases in between. The complete variable domain, with remaining parts taken from reference TRBV30 and TRBJ2-1, reads SQTIHQWPATLVQPVGSPLSLECTVEGTSNPNLYWYRQAAGRGLQLLFYSVGIGQISSEVPQNLSASRPQDRQFILSSKKLLLSDSGFYLCAWDQSGVNEQFFGPGTRLTVL.

This clone appeared once. In DNA, the CDR3 is TGTGCCAGCAGCTTAGATCCTAGGTCTAGCGGGACCGACTCCTACAATGAGCAGTTCTTC. Its protein product is CASSLDPRSSGTDSYNEQFF. V and J are TRBV7-6 and TRBJ2-1; 9 bases align to TRBD2. This CDR3 region has 20 residues. The V and J ends lost 1 base and 0 bases, in that order; junction bases with no gene match: 13. Germline V gene sequence: CDR1 SGHVS, CDR2 FNYEAQ.

V and J are TRBV18 and TRBJ2-5, with 7 bases matching TRBD2. The junction had 11 bases not matched to a gene; V was cut back by 0 bases and J by 4 bases. The CDR3 contains 17 residues. CDR1 KGHSH and CDR2 LQKENI come from the germline V gene. CDR3 region: CASSPPERAAGVETQYF. CDR3 sequence (DNA): TGTGCCAGCTCACCACCTGAGAGGGCGGCGGGGGTAGAGACCCAGTACTTC.

This sequence joins TRBV11-2 and TRBJ2-4, with 7 bases lining up with TRBD2. CDR3 length: 14 amino acids. Per germline, CDR1 SGHAT and CDR2 FQNNGV. The V gene end was trimmed by 5 bases and the J gene end by 6 bases; junction bases not matched to a gene: 7. The CDR3 region has the DNA TGTGCCAGCAGCAACCGGAGGGAGGGAAACATTCAGTACTTC. This gives the protein CASSNRREGNIQYF.

The chain joins TRBV9 to TRBJ2-5, with 11 bases lining up with TRBD2. The V gene end was trimmed by 4 bases and the J gene end by 2 bases; junction bases not matched to a gene: 4. The germline V gene encodes CDR1 SGDLS and CDR2 YYNGEE. The CDR3 is made up of 15 amino acids. The CDR3 nucleotides are TGTGCCAGCAGCACCCGACTAGCGGGGCAAGAGACCCAGTACTTC. This sequence encodes CASSTRLAGQETQYF.

This rearrangement joins TRBV7-8 to TRBJ2-7, with 12 bases aligning to TRBD1. J was trimmed by 11 bases and V by 1 base; bases with no gene match: 6. Germline V CDR1 and CDR2: SGHVS, FQNEAQ. CDR3 length: 14 residues. CDR3 loop: CASSLVGTGGSKYF. The CDR3 DNA follows: TGTGCCAGCAGCTTAGTCGGGACAGGGGGCTCCAAGTACTTC.

This chain connects TRBV7-2 to TRBJ2-3; TRBD2 might be the D (6 bases). The CDR3 runs 15 residues. The germline CDR1 and CDR2 sequences are SGHTA and FQGNSA. Deletions cut 1 base from V and 2 bases from J, with 10 bases between. CDR3 protein: CASSLGGVFTDTQYF. The CDR3 nucleotides read TGTGCCAGCAGCTTAGGCGGGGTATTCACAGATACGCAGTATTTT.